A single TCR beta chain is shown here with its context. CDR3 length equals 20 residues. Germline trimming cut 2 bases from V and 2 bases from J; bases unmatched to any gene: 13. Looked up from germline, CDR1 is MDHEN and CDR2 is SYDVKM. The sample originates from a study of blood T cell repertoires in COVID-19. Study overall: COVID-19 samples collected from the United States, Italy and Spain covered acute and convalescent phases. T cells, B-cell-depleted T cells, or PBMCs supplied cDNA or gDNA.

Produced via immunoSEQ multiplex PCR; TCRdb's table is partial and in-frame only. The table has some 380,000 clones, 90% seen once. This chain links TRBV28 with TRBJ1-5; TRBD1 matches at 12 bases. The TCR comes from a man aged 18 to 30 with active or convalescent COVID-19. The sample consisted of peripheral blood. CDR3 coding DNA: TGTGCCAGCAGTTTACGACAGGCCGGGACAGGGGGCTGGGGCAATCAGCCCCAGCATTTT. Translation: CASSLRQAGTGGWGNQPQHF.